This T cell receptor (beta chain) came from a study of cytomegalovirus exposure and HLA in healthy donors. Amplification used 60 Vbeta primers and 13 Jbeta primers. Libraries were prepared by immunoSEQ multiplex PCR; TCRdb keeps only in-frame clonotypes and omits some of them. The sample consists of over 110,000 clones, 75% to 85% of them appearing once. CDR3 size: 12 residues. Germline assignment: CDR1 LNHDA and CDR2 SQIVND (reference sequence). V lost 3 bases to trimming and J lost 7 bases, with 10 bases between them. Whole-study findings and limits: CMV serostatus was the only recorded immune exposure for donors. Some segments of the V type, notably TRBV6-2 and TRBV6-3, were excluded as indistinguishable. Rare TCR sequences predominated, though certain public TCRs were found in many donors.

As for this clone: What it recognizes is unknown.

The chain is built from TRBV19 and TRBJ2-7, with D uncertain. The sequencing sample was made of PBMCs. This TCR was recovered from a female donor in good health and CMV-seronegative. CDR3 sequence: CASSILSGEQYF. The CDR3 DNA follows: TGTGCCAGTAGTATTCTTAGTGGTGAGCAGTACTTC.